One and the same sample provided the 29 T cell receptor beta chains below, sequenced in a study of shared clonotypes between healthy human individuals. The protocol was immunoSEQ multiplex PCR, while the TCRdb copy is restricted to in-frame clones and leaves out a portion. The sample lists about 2.4 million clones, approximately 94% occurring once. Sequencing input: naive CD4+ T cells from PBMCs. The sample's subset: CD45RA+ positively selected. These receptors were obtained from a man aged 18 to 29 in good health. Some clones in this sample may be carry-over from other donors' samples.

This clone came up once. The V gene is TRBV29-1, the J gene TRBJ1-2; D not certain. The V and J ends lost 5 bases and 3 bases respectively, with 10 bases between them. CDR1 is SQVTM, CDR2 ANQGSEA, per germline. This CDR3 has 12 residues. CDR3 residues: CSVSVRYYGYTF. In DNA form, the CDR3 reads TGCAGCGTTAGCGTCCGATACTATGGCTACACCTTC.

In its sample, this clone was seen once. One junction end does not reproduce the germline sequence, and a read error may be involved. The V call is TRBV5-1, the J call TRBJ2-5, with a weak D call TRBD2 (5 bases). Germline assignment: CDR1 SGHRS and CDR2 YFSETQ. This CDR3 is built from 15 residues. For the CDR3, the DNA is TGCGCCAGCAGCTTGGGGGCAGGACTTCAAGGGACCCAGTACTTC. This encodes CASSLGAGLQGTQYF. Full variable domain (remainder filled in from reference TRBV5-1 and TRBJ2-5): KAGVTQTPRYLIKTRGQQVTLSCSPISGHRSVSWYQQTPGQGLQFLFEYFSETQRNKGNFPGRFSGRQFSNSRSEMNVSTLELGDSALYLCASSLGAGLQGTQYFGPGTRLLVL.

This sequence joins TRBV19 and TRBJ1-1; 7 bases are a match to TRBD1. CDR3 size: 15 residues. After removal of 4 bases from V and 1 base from J, the junction contained 6 bases not matched to a gene. Germline CDR1 LNHDA, CDR2 SQIVND (reference sequence). The CDR3 loop is CASSTDRVWNTEAFF. The CDR3 nucleotides read TGTGCCAGTAGTACTGACAGGGTCTGGAACACTGAAGCTTTCTTT.

The gene calls are TRBV7-7 and TRBJ2-3, with D maybe TRBD1 (5 bases). The germline CDR1 and CDR2 sequences are SSHAT and FNYEAQ (reference sequence). The CDR3 sequence is 14 residues long. Between the trimmed V and J ends, which lost 0 bases and 3 bases, there was a span of 7 bases. CDR3 sequence reads: CASSLAGVTDTQYF. For the CDR3, the DNA is TGTGCCAGCAGCTTAGCAGGGGTAACAGATACGCAGTATTTT.

The rearrangement uses TRBV28 and TRBJ2-5, with TRBD1 matching over 7 bases. Germline CDR1 MDHEN, CDR2 SYDVKM. The CDR3 sequence is 13 residues long. V lost 8 bases, J lost 11 bases, and 14 bases stayed unmatched. This CDR3 reads CASGQTGYGEQYF. CDR3 nucleotides: TGTGCCAGCGGCCAGACAGGGTATGGAGAGCAGTACTTC.

The rearrangement links TRBV6-5 to TRBJ1-1; TRBD1 matches at 8 bases. The V segment lost 5 bases and the J segment 12 bases; nucleotides outside the gene matches: 14. Per the germline V gene, CDR1 is MNHEY and CDR2 is SVGAGI. The CDR3 has 14 residues. The DNA of the CDR3 is TGTGCCAGCAGTAAAGCTCAGGGGGCTTTTGGTACTTTCTTT. This codes for CASSKAQGAFGTFF.

The J gene is TRBJ2-3, the V gene TRBV20-1, with unresolved D. Germline-derived CDR1 and CDR2 are DFQATT and SNEGSKA (reference sequence). Trimming stripped 3 bases from V and 9 bases from J, with 7 bases between. The CDR3 loop spans 10 amino acids. CDR3 in DNA: TGCAGTGCTAGCCGGAACACGCAGTATTTT. Translation gives CSASRNTQYF.

The J gene is TRBJ2-3, the V gene TRBV9; no definite D call. CDR1 is SGDLS and CDR2 is YYNGEE in the germline V gene. The V gene lost 4 bases and the J gene lost 0 bases, with 12 bases spanning the gap. The CDR3 runs to 15 residues. As DNA, the CDR3 is TGTGCCAGCAGCCCTGCCCCTACAAGCACAGATACGCAGTATTTT. Protein: CASSPAPTSTDTQYF.

The chain has TRBV27 and TRBJ1-6; TRBD1 agrees at 9 bases. Trimming removed 4 bases from V and 5 bases from J; junction bases left unmatched: 6. This CDR3 has 16 residues. Germline V gene lookup returns CDR1 MNHEY and CDR2 SMNVEV (reference sequence). The CDR3 protein is CASSSQGQGNNSPLHF. CDR3 nucleotide sequence: TGTGCCAGCAGTTCCCAGGGACAGGGTAATAATTCACCCCTCCACTTT.

The chain combines TRBV28 with TRBJ2-7, with 7 bases fitting TRBD1. Germline CDR1 reads MDHEN; CDR2 reads SYDVKM. V shed 5 bases and J 3 bases; nucleotides not matched to a gene: 7. The CDR3 covers 14 residues. The CDR3: CASSIYRGSYEQYF. In nucleotides, the CDR3 is TGTGCCAGCAGTATATACAGGGGAAGCTACGAGCAGTACTTC. Full variable domain (rest looked up from reference TRBV28 and TRBJ2-7): DVKVTQSSRYLVKRTGEKVFLECVQDMDHENMFWYRQDPGLGLRLIYFSYDVKMKEKGDIPEGYSVSREKKERFSLILESASTNQTSMYLCASSIYRGSYEQYFGPGTRLTVT.

To note about this clone: Other nucleotide sequences from this sample produce the same CDR3. V and J are TRBV7-9 and TRBJ2-7, with TRBD1 matching 9 bases. V dropped 1 base and J dropped 0; count of bases not matched to a gene: 1. The CDR3 consists of 15 residues. The germline gives CDR1 SEHNR, CDR2 FQNEAQ (reference sequence). DNA for the CDR3: TGTGCCAGCAGCTTAGGACAGGGGGTCTCCTACGAGCAGTACTTC. Amino acids: CASSLGQGVSYEQYF. The full variable domain, completed using reference TRBV7-9 and TRBJ2-7, is DTGVSQNPRHKITKRGQNVTFRCDPISEHNRLYWYRQTLGQGPEFLTYFQNEAQLEKSRLLSDRFSAERPKGSFSTLEIQRTEQGDSAMYLCASSLGQGVSYEQYFGPGTRLTVT.

This chain links TRBV10-3 with TRBJ2-3; maybe TRBD1 (5 bases). Germline CDR1 and CDR2: ENHRY and SYGVKD. Trimming took off 2 bases at V and 1 base at J, with 10 bases between the two ends. This CDR3 spans 15 amino acids. The CDR3 is CAISEVGQGTDTQYF. CDR3 coding DNA: TGTGCCATCAGTGAGGTGGGGCAGGGCACAGATACGCAGTATTTT.

The chain couples TRBV9 to TRBJ2-3; D is undetermined. Deletions cut 0 bases from V and 2 bases from J, with 10 bases between. The CDR3 spans 15 residues. CDR1 is SGDLS, CDR2 YYNGEE, per germline. Written as DNA, the CDR3 is TGTGCCAGCAGCGTAGATCCCACAGCCACAGATACGCAGTATTTT. This translates into CASSVDPTATDTQYF.

Points on this clone: This sample also contains other DNA sequences that code for the same CDR3. This sequence joins TRBV9 and TRBJ2-7, with D maybe TRBD1 (6 bases). V gave up 4 bases and J gave up 1 base, with 15 bases separating them. CDR1 and CDR2 from the germline V gene are SGDLS and YYNGEE. The CDR3 extends over 15 amino acids. The CDR3 here is CASSPLGGSSYEQYF. The CDR3 DNA reads as TGTGCCAGCAGCCCGTTAGGGGGTAGTTCCTACGAGCAGTACTTC.

This chain joins TRBV28 and TRBJ1-5; 7 positions agree with TRBD1. Germline-derived CDR1 and CDR2 are MDHEN and SYDVKM. V shed 7 bases, J shed 7 bases, and the junction held 10 bases outside the gene matches. The CDR3 extends over 14 amino acids. This chain's CDR3 is CASNSQGEVQPQHF. The CDR3 DNA reads as TGTGCCAGCAATTCCCAGGGGGAAGTGCAGCCCCAGCATTTT.

CDR3 sequence reads: CASSAGHEQYF. As DNA, the CDR3 is TGTGCCAGCAGTGCAGGGCACGAGCAGTACTTC. This chain links TRBV6-1 with TRBJ2-7; TRBD1 is a possible D gene (5 bases). The CDR3 is 11 amino acids. Trimming cost V 4 bases and J 5 bases, with 6 bases left between them. Germline lookup yields CDR1 MNHNS and CDR2 SASEGT.

The J gene is TRBJ1-4, the V gene TRBV29-1; D not resolved. V lost 7 bases to trimming and J lost 8 bases, with 17 bases between them. Germline lookup yields CDR1 SQVTM and CDR2 ANQGSEA. There are 13 residues in the CDR3. CDR3 in DNA: TGCAGCGCCGCGGTGGCAGTTTACGAAAAACTGTTTTTT. Residues: CSAAVAVYEKLFF.

The chain couples TRBV27 to TRBJ2-7, with 7 bases that match TRBD1. V lost 5 bases to trimming and J lost 3 bases; unmatched junction nucleotides: 10. The CDR3 covers 15 residues. Germline assignment: CDR1 MNHEY and CDR2 SMNVEV (reference sequence). CDR3 coding DNA: TGTGCCAGCAGTGGCCCCGGGACAGACTACTACGAGCAGTACTTC. As protein: CASSGPGTDYYEQYF.

The genes are TRBV29-1 and TRBJ2-7, with TRBD2 matching 11 bases. Trimming at V came to 6 bases and at J to 4 bases, leaving 11 bases not matched to a gene. Germline-derived CDR1 and CDR2 are SQVTM and ANQGSEA. The CDR3 length is 15 residues. CDR3 in amino acids: CSVERWLAGGYEQYF. CDR3 sequence (DNA): TGCAGCGTCGAGCGATGGCTAGCGGGAGGATACGAGCAGTACTTC.

Here the CDR3 reads CASSLSTEGEKLFF. CDR3 in DNA: TGTGCCAGCAGCTTATCCACTGAGGGGGAAAAACTGTTTTTT. The chain combines TRBV7-9 with TRBJ1-4; the D gene is possibly TRBD1 (5 bases). The germline CDR1 and CDR2 sequences are SEHNR and FQNEAQ (reference sequence). Trimming removed 2 bases from V and 8 bases from J, with 12 bases in between. The CDR3 is 14 amino acids.

The rearrangement joins TRBV28 to TRBJ2-7; TRBD1 matches at 10 bases. Germline assignment: CDR1 MDHEN and CDR2 SYDVKM. The V segment lost 2 bases and the J segment 4 bases; nucleotides outside the gene matches: 5. The CDR3 is 15 amino acids. The CDR3: CASSLPGQGKYEQYF. CDR3 in DNA: TGTGCCAGCAGTTTACCGGGACAGGGGAAATACGAGCAGTACTTC.

The V gene is TRBV19, the J gene TRBJ2-2; D possibly uses TRBD1 or TRBD2 (5 bases each). Germline assignment: CDR1 LNHDA and CDR2 SQIVND (reference sequence). This CDR3 is 15 amino acids long. The ends were cut back, 8 bases at V and 1 base at J, with 14 bases in the middle. The CDR3 nucleotides are TGTGCCAGTGCGTGGGACCCTATGAACACCGGGGAGCTGTTTTTT. Translation gives CASAWDPMNTGELFF.

This sequence joins TRBV7-9 and TRBJ2-1; 15 bases are a match to TRBD2. The CDR3 loop spans 15 amino acids. Germline loops: CDR1 SEHNR, CDR2 FQNEAQ (reference sequence). V was clipped by 7 bases and J by 5 bases; unmatched bases: 3. CDR3 sequence (DNA): TGTGCCAGCACCCGGACTAGCGGGAGGGACAATGAGCAGTTCTTC. Translation: CASTRTSGRDNEQFF.

V is TRBV15 and J is TRBJ2-1; D ambiguous. CDR3 length equals 12 residues. Germline V gene lookup returns CDR1 LNHNV and CDR2 YYDKDF (reference sequence). Between the trimmed V and J ends, which lost 5 bases and 7 bases, there was a span of 9 bases. For the CDR3, the DNA is TGTGCCACCAGCCGCGGTGGGAATGAGCAGTTCTTC. It is translated as CATSRGGNEQFF.

This chain links TRBV6-5 with TRBJ1-5; the D gene is possibly TRBD1 (5 bases). Trimming took off 4 bases at V and 1 base at J, with 14 bases between the two ends. Germline values: CDR1 MNHEY, CDR2 SVGAGI. This CDR3 comprises 16 residues. CDR3 in DNA: TGTGCCAGCAGTTCAACACCTCAGGGAAGCAATCAGCCCCAGCATTTT. Translating gives CASSSTPQGSNQPQHF.

Remarks on this clone: The identical CDR3 is also encoded by other nucleotide sequences in the sample. The rearrangement uses TRBV5-6 and TRBJ2-3; D is possibly TRBD2 (6 bases). This CDR3 is 13 amino acids long. V was shortened by 4 bases and J by 4 bases, with 10 bases between the two germline ends. Germline CDR1 and CDR2: SGHDT and YYEEEE. CDR3: CASSLGLPDTQYF. As DNA, the CDR3 is TGTGCCAGCAGCCTGGGACTCCCAGATACGCAGTATTTT.

This chain joins TRBV4-1 and TRBJ2-2; 13 bases match TRBD2. Germline V lookup: CDR1 MGHRA, CDR2 YSYEKL. V was clipped by 6 bases and J by 4 bases; unmatched bases: 2. CDR3 length: 15 residues. DNA of the CDR3: TGCGCCAGCAGGACTAGCGGGAGGCGCACCGGGGAGCTGTTTTTT. Its translation: CASRTSGRRTGELFF.

CDR3 amino acids: CASSPVRGPDQPQHF. DNA of the CDR3: TGTGCCAGCAGCCCGGTCCGCGGTCCGGATCAGCCCCAGCATTTT. The chain employs TRBV6-5 and TRBJ1-5, with D unclear. This CDR3 spans 15 amino acids. In germline, CDR1 is MNHEY, CDR2 SVGAGI. V shed 6 bases and J shed 5 bases, with 17 bases lying between them.

V usage is TRBV2 and J usage is TRBJ2-1; D tentatively reads TRBD1 or TRBD2 (6 bases each). V lost 4 bases to trimming and J lost 4 bases, with 14 bases between them. The CDR3 has 15 residues. Germline V gene sequence: CDR1 SNHLY, CDR2 FYNNEI. Written as DNA, the CDR3 is TGTGCCAGCAGTGGACTTAAGGGGGGATACAATGAGCAGTTCTTC. Translated, it gives CASSGLKGGYNEQFF.